Listed below are T cell receptor beta chains from one sample, sequenced in a study of T cells in localized non-small cell lung cancer. The assay was immunoSEQ multiplex PCR, and TCRdb's table has in-frame clones only and misses some. The data hold 58,000 or so clones, with 85% to 90% observed a single time. The specimen comprised peripheral blood, sampled before any cancer treatment. The receptors come from a woman aged 40-69 years with stage I lung adenocarcinoma. The CDR3 runs from the conserved cysteine through the conserved F or W. A D gene is named only where the DNA matches it firmly. Clone size appears in some rows only: once, few, many, or a class for an expanded clone.

J | size | V | D | DNA | CDR3
TRBJ2-3 | - | TRBV19 | - | TGTGCCAGTACCCCTTCGGTGGGCTATCAAAGCACAGATACGCAGTATTTT | CASTPSVGYQSTDTQYF
TRBJ2-1 | - | TRBV7-3 | - | TGTGCCAGCAGCTTAATACCGGCCTCCTACAATGAGCAGTTCTTC | CASSLIPASYNEQFF
TRBJ2-1 | - | TRBV19 | TRBD2 | TGTGCCAGTAGCCCGAGGACTAGCACAAATGAGCAGTTCTTC | CASSPRTSTNEQFF
TRBJ2-1 | - | TRBV29-1 | TRBD2 | TGCAGCGTAAAAACTAGCGGGGGGGGTAGGGAGCAGTTCTTC | CSVKTSGGGREQFF
TRBJ2-1 | - | TRBV5-6 | TRBD2 | TGTGCCAGCAGCTTACTAGCGGGAGGGCCAGGTGAGCAGTTCTTC | CASSLLAGGPGEQFF
TRBJ1-4 | - | TRBV9 | - | TGTGCCAGCACCCCTGGGGGAAAGTGGAGTGAAAAACTGTTTTTT | CASTPGGKWSEKLFF
TRBJ2-1 | - | TRBV28 | TRBD2 | TGTGCCAGCAGTTTATTCCCCCTCCTGTCTACGGGAGGTTCCTACAATGAGCAGTTCTTC | CASSLFPLLSTGGSYNEQFF
TRBJ2-7 | medium-sized | TRBV10-2 | - | TGCGCCAGCATGGGAGGGACATCCAACGAGCAGTACTTC | CASMGGTSNEQYF
TRBJ2-7 | - | TRBV15 | - | TGTGCCACCAGCGTGAGGGAAGGCCACGAGCAGTACTTC | CATSVREGHEQYF
TRBJ2-7 | once | TRBV11-2 | TRBD2 | TGTGCCAGCAGCTTGTGGGAGGGCCTCTACGAGCAGTACTTC | CASSLWEGLYEQYF
TRBJ2-3 | - | TRBV28 | - | TGTGCCAGCAGTGGCACAGGTCCGTTGGGCACAGATACGCAGTATTTT | CASSGTGPLGTDTQYF
TRBJ1-2 | - | TRBV13 | TRBD1 | TGTGCCAGCAGCAGAGACAGGGGGTATGGCTACACCTTC | CASSRDRGYGYTF
TRBJ1-4 | - | TRBV4-2 | - | TGTGCCAGCAGCCAAGATTCCCCAGCCCGCATACCCACAACTAATGAAAAACTGTTTTTT | CASSQDSPARIPTTNEKLFF
TRBJ1-3 | - | TRBV9 | - | TGTGCCAGCAGCGTAGCTCCCCGTCTCGGTGGAAACACCATATATTTT | CASSVAPRLGGNTIYF
TRBJ1-1 | - | TRBV7-6 | - | TGTGCCAGCAGGTTACAGGAGAACACTGAAGCTTTCTTT | CASRLQENTEAFF
TRBJ1-2 | - | TRBV6-1 | - | TGTGCCAGCAGATTATGGGGGGAGGATGAATATGGCTACACCTTC | CASRLWGEDEYGYTF
TRBJ1-1 | - | TRBV2 | - | TGTGCCAGCAGTGAATTGGGCCCGATGAACACTGAAGCTTTCTTT | CASSELGPMNTEAFF
TRBJ1-1 | few | TRBV19 | - | TGTGCCAGTAGTATAGGAGGCCTGAACACTGAAGCTTTCTTT | CASSIGGLNTEAFF
TRBJ2-1 | - | TRBV7-2 | - | TGTGCCAGCAGCCCCCCTTCGGGACGGAGTGAGCAGTTCTTC | CASSPPSGRSEQFF
TRBJ2-2 | - | TRBV21-1 | - | TGTGCCAGCAGCAACTGGGATTTACTAGCGGAGAGAATAAGCACCGGGGAGCTGTTTTTT | CASSNWDLLAERISTGELFF
TRBJ2-5 | - | TRBV7-9 | - | TGTGCCAGCAGCTTACAGCTAGACCAAGAGACCCAGTACTTC | CASSLQLDQETQYF
TRBJ1-4 | - | TRBV27 | - | TGTGCCAGCAGTACCCTCGGGGTCCGAGAAGAAAAACTGTTTTTT | CASSTLGVREEKLFF
TRBJ1-3 | - | TRBV10-3 | TRBD1 | TGTGCCATCAGCTCAGGGACAGGACCATCTGGAAACACCATATATTTT | CAISSGTGPSGNTIYF
TRBJ1-1 | - | TRBV6-5 | - | TGTGCCAGCAGCGCGTACGCGAACACTGAAGCTTTCTTT | CASSAYANTEAFF
TRBJ2-7 | - | TRBV6-5 | TRBD2 | TGTGCCAGCAGTTACTGGGAGGGTCGATCCTACGAGCAGTACTTC | CASSYWEGRSYEQYF
TRBJ2-1 | - | TRBV6-5 | - | TGTGCCAGCAGTTACTCCAGGGACAATGAGCAGTTCTTC | CASSYSRDNEQFF
TRBJ1-3 | - | TRBV7-8 | - | TGTGCCAGCAGCTTACAGGGGATCTCTGGAAACACCATATATTTT | CASSLQGISGNTIYF
TRBJ2-7 | - | TRBV2 | - | TGTGCCAGCAGCGAAGTAACCGGGACACGGGCCTACGAGCAGTACTTC | CASSEVTGTRAYEQYF
TRBJ2-5 | once | TRBV7-9 | TRBD1 | TGTGCCAGCAGCCATAATCGACAGGGGCCTCTCCAAGAGACCCAGTACTTC | CASSHNRQGPLQETQYF
TRBJ2-2 | - | TRBV18 | - | TGTGCCAGCTCACCTTCAGGGGAGCCCTCTAGGGAGCTGTTTTTT | CASSPSGEPSRELFF
TRBJ2-7 | - | TRBV20-1 | - | TGCAGTGCCCCGGACGGAGCTGGCCTGGAATTC | CSAPDGAGLEF
TRBJ1-3 | once | TRBV14 | - | TGTGCCAGCAGCCAGAGCAGGTACTCTGGAAACACCATATATTTT | CASSQSRYSGNTIYF
TRBJ2-3 | - | TRBV20-1 | - | TGCAGTGCTCCTACAACAGATACGCAGTATTTT | CSAPTTDTQYF
TRBJ2-1 | - | TRBV4-1 | - | TGCGCCAGCAGCCAAGAGGGGGCAGGGATCAACAATGAGCAGTTCTTC | CASSQEGAGINNEQFF
TRBJ1-1 | - | TRBV9 | TRBD1 | TGTGCCAGCAGCCTCATCCAGGGGGACACTGAAGCTTTCTTT | CASSLIQGDTEAFF
TRBJ2-2 | - | TRBV14 | - | TGTGCCAGCAGCCCCCACCGGGGGACCGGGGAGCTGTTTTTT | CASSPHRGTGELFF
TRBJ1-1 | - | TRBV5-6 | TRBD1 | TGTGCCAGCAGCTTCTACAGGGGGAACACTGAAGCTTTCTTT | CASSFYRGNTEAFF
TRBJ1-1 | - | TRBV19 | TRBD1 | TGTGCCAGTAGTATACTGCAGGGGGGCCAGGGGAACACTGAAGCTTTCTTT | CASSILQGGQGNTEAFF
TRBJ2-5 | - | TRBV5-5 | - | TGTGCCAGCAGCCAAAGTGGGGCGGAGACCCAGTACTTC | CASSQSGAETQYF
TRBJ1-1 | - | TRBV6-5 | - | TGTGCCAGCAGTTGGGAAACTGAAGCTTTCTTT | CASSWETEAFF
TRBJ1-3 | - | TRBV7-9 | - | TGTGCCAGCAGCCCCCCAGCGGCCTCTGGAAACACCATATATTTT | CASSPPAASGNTIYF
TRBJ1-2 | - | TRBV5-6 | - | TGTGCCAGCAGCTTGGCTTACCGGGACCCAGAACGAGCTGGCTACACCTTC | CASSLAYRDPERAGYTF
TRBJ2-5 | - | TRBV2 | - | TGTGCCAGCAGTGATCGGTACCAAGAGACCCAGTACTTC | CASSDRYQETQYF
TRBJ2-3 | - | TRBV7-2 | - | TGTGCCAGCAGCTTACCAGATACGCAGTATTTT | CASSLPDTQYF
TRBJ2-3 | - | TRBV6-5 | - | TGTGCCAGCAGTTTATATCCCAACACAGATACGCAGTATTTT | CASSLYPNTDTQYF
TRBJ1-1 | once | TRBV27 | TRBD1 | TGTGCCAGCAGTCCACTGAGGGACAGAAACACTGAAGCTTTCTTT | CASSPLRDRNTEAFF
TRBJ1-4 | - | TRBV10-1 | - | TGCGCCAGCAGTGAGAACAGTCTTGCCGAAAAACTGTTTTTT | CASSENSLAEKLFF
TRBJ2-7 | many | TRBV6-5 | - | TGTGCCAGCAGTTATTCGGGTCAATCCTACGAGCAGTACTTC | CASSYSGQSYEQYF
TRBJ1-4 | - | TRBV18 | - | TGTGCCAGCTCACCACCGCCAGGGGCAGCTGAAAAACTGTTTTTT | CASSPPPGAAEKLFF
TRBJ2-3 | - | TRBV4-2 | - | TGTGCCAGCAGCCAAGATTGGGGACCTCGGCCAGATACGCAGTATTTT | CASSQDWGPRPDTQYF
TRBJ2-1 | - | TRBV7-6 | - | TGTGCCAGCAGCTTAGGCACTCTAGGTAATGAGCAGTTCTTC | CASSLGTLGNEQFF